Sequencing of this T cell receptor beta chain was carried out in a study of identical twins. Only a few counts were recorded for this clonotype. Its antigen is not known. Template switching introduced a universal primer site, and the cDNA bore unique molecular identifiers. TCRdb re-called the 5' RACE reads with MiXCR, one entry per CDR3 protein. The profile shows 220,000 or so distinct CDR3 sequences, about 7% of them singletons. Study findings and constraints: Within cord blood, abundant beta clonotypes carried fewer insertions, but memory repertoires showed no such trend. Zero-insertion findings could be partly confounded by invariant cells (MAIT and iNKT cells). Out-of-frame alpha sequences shared by twins showed excess low generation probability.

Trimming took off 9 bases at V and 2 bases at J, with 23 bases between the two ends. The CDR3 spans 16 residues. CDR1 MDHEN and CDR2 SYDVKM come from the germline V gene. The same sample was also studied in work on yellow fever vaccine responses in identical twins.

The chain carries TRBV28 and TRBJ2-7; perhaps D is TRBD1 or TRBD2 (5 bases each). The sequence was collected from a woman under 30 in good health. The sequenced sample consisted of memory (CD45RO+) T cells sorted from blood. CDR3 DNA sequence: TGTGCCAGTCAGGGACGGATGGGACCTCAACCCTACGAGCAGTACTTC. It codes for CASQGRMGPQPYEQYF.